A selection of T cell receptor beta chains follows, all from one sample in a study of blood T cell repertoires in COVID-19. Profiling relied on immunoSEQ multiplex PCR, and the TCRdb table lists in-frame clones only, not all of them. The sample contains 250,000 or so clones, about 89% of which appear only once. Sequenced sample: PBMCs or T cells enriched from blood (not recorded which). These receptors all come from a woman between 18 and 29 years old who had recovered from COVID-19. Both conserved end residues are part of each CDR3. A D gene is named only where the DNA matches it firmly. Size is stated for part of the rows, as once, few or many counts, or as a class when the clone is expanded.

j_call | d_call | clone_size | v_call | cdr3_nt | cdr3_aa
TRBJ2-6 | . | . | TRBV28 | TGTGCCAGCAGCCCTTTCTTGCGAGCCTCAAGCTCTGGGGCCAACGTCCTGACTTTC | CASSPFLRASSSGANVLTF
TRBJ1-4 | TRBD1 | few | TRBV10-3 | TGTGCCATCAGTGAGTCAGGACAGGGGCCAGAAAAACTGTTTTTT | CAISESGQGPEKLFF
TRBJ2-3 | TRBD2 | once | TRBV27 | TGTGCCAGCAGTCCACTGGGACTACTAAGTTTCACAGATACGCAGTATTTT | CASSPLGLLSFTDTQYF
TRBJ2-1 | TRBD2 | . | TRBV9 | TGTGCCAGCAGCGTAAGCGGGAGCTCCTACAATGAGCAGTTCTTC | CASSVSGSSYNEQFF
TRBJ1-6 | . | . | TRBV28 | TGTGCCAGCATTTCATCACACGGGGGTTCACCCCTCCACTTT | CASISSHGGSPLHF
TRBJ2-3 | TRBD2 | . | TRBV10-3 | TGTGCCATCAGTGGACTAGCGGGAGTGGGGGATACGCAGTATTTT | CAISGLAGVGDTQYF
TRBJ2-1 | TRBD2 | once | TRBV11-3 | TGTGCCAGCAGCTTCGAGACTAGCGTTGTCGATGAGCAGTTCTTC | CASSFETSVVDEQFF
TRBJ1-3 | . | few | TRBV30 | TGTGCCTGGAACGGTGGCTCTGGAAACACCATATATTTT | CAWNGGSGNTIYF
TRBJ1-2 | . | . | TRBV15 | TGTGCCACCAGTAAGAGGTCCCCAGGGCTAAACTATGGCTACACCTTC | CATSKRSPGLNYGYTF
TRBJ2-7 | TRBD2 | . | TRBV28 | TGTGCCAGCAGTTTTGAACTAGCGGGTCCCTACGAGCAGTACTTC | CASSFELAGPYEQYF
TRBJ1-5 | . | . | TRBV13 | TGTGCCAGCAGCTTACGCGGTCAGCCCCAGCATTTT | CASSLRGQPQHF
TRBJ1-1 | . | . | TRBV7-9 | TGTGCCAGCAGCCGCATCAGGGATAACACTGAAGCTTTCTTT | CASSRIRDNTEAFF
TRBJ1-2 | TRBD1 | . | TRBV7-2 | TGTGCCAGCAGCTTATCGTCAGGGGGCAACTATGGCTACACCTTC | CASSLSSGGNYGYTF
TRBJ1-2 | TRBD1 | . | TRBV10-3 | TGTGCCAGCCGCCCCGGGGACAGGGGGAGGTATGGCTACACCTTC | CASRPGDRGRYGYTF
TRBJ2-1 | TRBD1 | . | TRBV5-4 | TGTGCCAGCAGCTCCGCGGGACAGGGCATTGGTGAGCAGTTCTTC | CASSSAGQGIGEQFF
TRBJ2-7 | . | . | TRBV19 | TGTGCCAGTAGTAAGGGACTCTCCTCCTACGAGCAGTACTTC | CASSKGLSSYEQYF
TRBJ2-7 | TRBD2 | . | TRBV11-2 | TGTGCCAGCAGCCCCCGGGGAGCGGGAGAACAAAGCTACGAGCAGTACTTC | CASSPRGAGEQSYEQYF
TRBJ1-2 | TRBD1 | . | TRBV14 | TGTGCCAGCAGCCAAGAAATCGGACAGGGGGAGAATGGCTACACCTTC | CASSQEIGQGENGYTF
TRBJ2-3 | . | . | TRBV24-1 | TGTGCCACCAGTGGGGGGGACACAGATACGCAGTATTTT | CATSGGDTDTQYF
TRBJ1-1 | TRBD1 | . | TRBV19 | TGTGCCAGTAGTCTACGACAGGGGGCTTATGCTGAAGCTTTCTTT | CASSLRQGAYAEAFF
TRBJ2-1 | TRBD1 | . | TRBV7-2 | TGTGCCAGCAGCCTCCGCCAGACAGGGAGTTCCTACAATGAGCAGTTCTTC | CASSLRQTGSSYNEQFF
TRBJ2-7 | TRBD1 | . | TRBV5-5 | TGTGCCAGCAGCTCTCCGGGACAGAACTCCTACGAGCAGTACTTC | CASSSPGQNSYEQYF
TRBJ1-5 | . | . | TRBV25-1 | TGTGCCAGCATTCCGGGACACCGTCCTGCTCAGCCCCAGCATTTT | CASIPGHRPAQPQHF